Below are 14 T cell receptor beta chains sequenced from a single sample in a study of sequential checkpoint blockade in melanoma. Sequenced by immunoSEQ multiplex PCR; TCRdb stores in-frame clones only, minus some. The table includes around 18,000 clones, roughly 61% detected once. The treatment denotes: randomized to nivolumab then ipilimumab (arm A) or the reverse (arm B). Sequencing used CD8+ T cells sorted from blood (inferred from file names), obtained from a patient given nivolumab and ipilimumab in sequence. All receptors derive from a human donor with melanoma.

The CDR3 loop reads CASSLLGNTEAFF. CDR3 DNA: TGTGCCAGCAGCTTACTTGGGAACACTGAAGCTTTCTTT. This chain links TRBV5-4 with TRBJ1-1; D gene ambiguous. The CDR3 is made up of 13 amino acids. Germline assignment: CDR1 SGHNT and CDR2 YYREEE (reference sequence). V was clipped by 2 bases and J by 1 base, with 6 bases between them.

V usage is TRBV27 and J usage is TRBJ1-2; 8 nucleotides align to TRBD1. Per the germline V gene, CDR1 is MNHEY and CDR2 is SMNVEV (reference sequence). J lost 7 bases, V lost 5 bases, and 6 bases had no gene match. This CDR3 has 13 amino acids. The CDR3 nucleotides are TGTGCCAGCAGTCGGACAGGGTCCACTGGCTACACCTTC. Translating gives CASSRTGSTGYTF.

Worth noting for this clone: Other nucleotide sequences in the sample specify the same CDR3. This chain joins TRBV6-5 and TRBJ2-7; 7 nucleotides line up with TRBD2. The CDR3 has 13 amino acids. CDR1 MNHEY and CDR2 SVGAGI come from the germline V gene. With V trimmed by 2 bases and J by 2 bases, 0 bases remained unmatched. The CDR3 loop is CASSYAGAYEQYF. DNA of the CDR3: TGTGCCAGCAGTTACGCGGGGGCCTACGAGCAGTACTTC.

The V and J genes are TRBV10-2 and TRBJ2-7; D unresolved. Germline CDR1 WSHSY, CDR2 SAAADI. CDR3 length: 14 residues. Trimming took off 4 bases at V and 2 bases at J, with 12 bases between the two ends. CDR3 DNA sequence: TGCGCCAGCAGTGTAACAGATTTTCCCTACGAGCAGTACTTC. Encoded protein: CASSVTDFPYEQYF.

J is TRBJ2-5 and V is TRBV28, with 9 positions matching TRBD1. With 6 bases clipped from V and 1 base from J, the junction kept 9 bases outside the gene matches. The CDR3 consists of 16 residues. The germline V gene has CDR1 MDHEN and CDR2 SYDVKM. The CDR3 sequence is CASRWDRERSQETQYF. Written as DNA, the CDR3 is TGTGCCAGCAGATGGGACAGGGAACGATCCCAAGAGACCCAGTACTTC.

The rearrangement uses TRBV7-9 and TRBJ1-1; TRBD1 matches at 7 bases. The CDR3 runs to 17 residues. The germline CDR1 and CDR2 sequences are SEHNR and FQNEAQ (reference sequence). The ends lost 4 bases at V and 4 bases at J; junction bases unmatched: 15. CDR3 protein: CASSSPIGGAGGTEAFF. CDR3 coding DNA: TGTGCCAGCAGCTCCCCGATAGGGGGCGCCGGGGGCACTGAAGCTTTCTTT. Variable domain in full (rest from reference TRBV7-9 and TRBJ1-1): DTGVSQNPRHKITKRGQNVTFRCDPISEHNRLYWYRQTLGQGPEFLTYFQNEAQLEKSRLLSDRFSAERPKGSFSTLEIQRTEQGDSAMYLCASSSPIGGAGGTEAFFGQGTRLTVV.

This sequence joins TRBV2 and TRBJ2-7; no clear D. The germline gives CDR1 SNHLY, CDR2 FYNNEI. V lost 9 bases, J lost 3 bases, and 15 bases lay in between. CDR3 size: 13 residues. CDR3 sequence reads: CASTSARHYEQYF. The CDR3 DNA reads as TGTGCCAGTACGTCGGCGAGACACTACGAGCAGTACTTC.

This clone is medium-sized within its sample. The chain uses TRBV28 and TRBJ1-2; D gene uncertain. Between the trimmed V and J ends, which lost 5 bases and 3 bases, there was a span of 10 bases. Germline V gives CDR1 MDHEN, CDR2 SYDVKM. CDR3 length equals 13 residues. Written as DNA, the CDR3 is TGTGCCAGCAGTCCCCCCGGGGACTATGGCTACACCTTC. Protein: CASSPPGDYGYTF.

The rearrangement uses TRBV7-6 and TRBJ2-3; TRBD1 aligns across 9 bases. Germline CDR1 reads SGHVS; CDR2 reads FNYEAQ. There are 16 residues in the CDR3. Trimming cost V 4 bases and J 3 bases; bases outside gene matches: 8. CDR3 in DNA: TGTGCCAGCAGCTATCAGCCGGGACAGGGAACAGATACGCAGTATTTT. This gives the protein CASSYQPGQGTDTQYF.

This clone is a singleton in its sample. V and J are TRBV21-1 and TRBJ2-7; the table's D call, TRBD2, has no DNA check behind it. TRBV21-1 is a known pseudogene. The CDR3 runs 21 residues. CDR3 nucleotides: TGTGCCAGCAGCAAAGTCCATAGCAGGACTAGCCTTACCAAAGGGGGCTACGAGCAGTACTTC. Its translation is CASSKVHSRTSLTKGGYEQYF.

The V gene is TRBV6-1, the J gene TRBJ1-2, with a possible D match to TRBD1 (5 bases). CDR3 size: 12 residues. With 5 bases removed from V and 9 bases from J, the gap between germline ends came to 13 bases. Germline values: CDR1 MNHNS, CDR2 SASEGT. The CDR3 loop is CASSRGGASYTF. CDR3 in DNA: TGTGCCAGCAGTAGGGGAGGGGCAAGCTACACCTTC.

The chain carries TRBV10-2 and TRBJ2-1, with D possibly being TRBD1 (6 bases). Germline V gene lookup returns CDR1 WSHSY and CDR2 SAAADI. The V end lost 1 base, the J end lost 4 bases, and 20 bases lay between the germline ends. The CDR3 has 18 amino acids. CDR3 region: CASSEYKGDLDVYNEQFF. The CDR3 coding sequence is TGCGCCAGCAGTGAGTACAAGGGGGACCTAGACGTGTACAATGAGCAGTTCTTC.

CDR3 protein: CASTIGQGGSEQFF. For the CDR3, the DNA is TGTGCCAGTACCATTGGACAGGGCGGGAGTGAGCAGTTCTTC. This chain uses TRBV19 with TRBJ2-1, with TRBD1 as a possible D gene (8 bases). Germline-derived CDR1 and CDR2 are LNHDA and SQIVND (reference sequence). V lost 7 bases, J lost 9 bases, and 19 bases lay in between. The CDR3 has 14 amino acids.

The chain joins TRBV29-1 to TRBJ2-1; 15 bases map to TRBD2. This CDR3 is 14 amino acids long. Germline lookup yields CDR1 SQVTM and CDR2 ANQGSEA. The V segment lost 4 bases and the J segment 7 bases; nucleotides outside the gene matches: 2. In DNA, the CDR3 is TGCAGCGTTGTCGGACTAGCGGGAGGGAATGAGCAGTTCTTC. Translating gives CSVVGLAGGNEQFF.